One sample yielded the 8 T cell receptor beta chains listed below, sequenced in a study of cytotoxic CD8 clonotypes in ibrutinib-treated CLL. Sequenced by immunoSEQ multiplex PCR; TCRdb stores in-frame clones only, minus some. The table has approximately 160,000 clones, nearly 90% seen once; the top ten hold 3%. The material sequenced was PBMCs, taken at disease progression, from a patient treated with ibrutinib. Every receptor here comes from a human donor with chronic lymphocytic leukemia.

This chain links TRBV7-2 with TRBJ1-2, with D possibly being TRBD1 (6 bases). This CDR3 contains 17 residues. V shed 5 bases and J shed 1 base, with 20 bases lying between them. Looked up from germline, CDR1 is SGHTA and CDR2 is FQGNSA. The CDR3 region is CASSPGGGGPINYGYTF. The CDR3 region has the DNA TGTGCCAGCAGCCCAGGCGGGGGGGGCCCGATTAACTATGGCTACACCTTC. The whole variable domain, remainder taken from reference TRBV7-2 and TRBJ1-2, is GAGVSQSPSNKVTEKGKDVELRCDPISGHTALYWYRQSLGQGLEFLIYFQGNSAPDKSGLPSDRFSAERTGGSVSTLTIQRTQQEDSAVYLCASSPGGGGPINYGYTFGSGTRLTVV.

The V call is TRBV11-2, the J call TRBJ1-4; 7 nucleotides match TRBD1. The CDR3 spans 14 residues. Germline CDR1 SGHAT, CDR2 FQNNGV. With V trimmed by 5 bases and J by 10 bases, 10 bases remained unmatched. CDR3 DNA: TGTGCCAGCAGCCTGCTGACAGGGTGGCCAAAACTGTTTTTT. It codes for CASSLLTGWPKLFF.

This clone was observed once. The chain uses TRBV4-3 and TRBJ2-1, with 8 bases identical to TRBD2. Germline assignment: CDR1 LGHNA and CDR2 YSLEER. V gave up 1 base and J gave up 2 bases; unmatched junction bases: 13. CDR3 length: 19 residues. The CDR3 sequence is CASSQGIKWREVPYNEQFF. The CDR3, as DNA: TGCGCCAGCAGCCAAGGCATTAAGTGGCGGGAGGTCCCCTACAATGAGCAGTTCTTC.

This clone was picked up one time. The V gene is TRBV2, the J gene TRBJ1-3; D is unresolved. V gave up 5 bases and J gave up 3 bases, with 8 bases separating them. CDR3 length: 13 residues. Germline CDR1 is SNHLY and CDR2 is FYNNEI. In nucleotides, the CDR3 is TGTGCCAGCAGTACCCGGGGTGGAAACACCATATATTTT. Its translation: CASSTRGGNTIYF.

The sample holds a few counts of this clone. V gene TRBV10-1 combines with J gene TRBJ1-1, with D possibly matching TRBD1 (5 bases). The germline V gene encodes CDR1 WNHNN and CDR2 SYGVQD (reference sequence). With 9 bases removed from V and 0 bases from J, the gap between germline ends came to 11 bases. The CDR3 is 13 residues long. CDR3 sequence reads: CASSTEMNTEAFF. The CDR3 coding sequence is TGCGCCAGTTCGACAGAGATGAACACTGAAGCTTTCTTT.

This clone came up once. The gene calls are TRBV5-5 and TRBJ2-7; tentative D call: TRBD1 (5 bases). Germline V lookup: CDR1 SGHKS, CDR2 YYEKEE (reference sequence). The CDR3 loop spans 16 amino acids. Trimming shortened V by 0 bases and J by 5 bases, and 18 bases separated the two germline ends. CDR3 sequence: CASSLAGVRARDEQYF. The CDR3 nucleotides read TGTGCCAGCAGCTTGGCCGGAGTCAGGGCAAGGGACGAGCAGTACTTC. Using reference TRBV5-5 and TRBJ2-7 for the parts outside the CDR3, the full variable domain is DAGVTQSPTHLIKTRGQQVTLRCSPISGHKSVSWYQQVLGQGPQFIFQYYEKEERGRGNFPDRFSARQFPNYSSELNVNALLLGDSALYLCASSLAGVRARDEQYFGPGTRLTVT.

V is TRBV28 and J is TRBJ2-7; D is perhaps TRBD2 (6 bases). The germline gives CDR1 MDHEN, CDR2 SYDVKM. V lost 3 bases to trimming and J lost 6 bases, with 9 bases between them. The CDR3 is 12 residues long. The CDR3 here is CASSLMGGEQYF. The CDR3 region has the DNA TGTGCCAGCAGTTTGATGGGGGGCGAGCAGTACTTC. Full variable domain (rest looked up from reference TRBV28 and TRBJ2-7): DVKVTQSSRYLVKRTGEKVFLECVQDMDHENMFWYRQDPGLGLRLIYFSYDVKMKEKGDIPEGYSVSREKKERFSLILESASTNQTSMYLCASSLMGGEQYFGPGTRLTVT.

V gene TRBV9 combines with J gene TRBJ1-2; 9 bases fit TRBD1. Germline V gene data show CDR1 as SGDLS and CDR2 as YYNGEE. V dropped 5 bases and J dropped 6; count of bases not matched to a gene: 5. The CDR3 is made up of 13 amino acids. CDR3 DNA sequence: TGTGCCAGCAGAAACAGGGGGCAGAATGGCTACACCTTC. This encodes CASRNRGQNGYTF.